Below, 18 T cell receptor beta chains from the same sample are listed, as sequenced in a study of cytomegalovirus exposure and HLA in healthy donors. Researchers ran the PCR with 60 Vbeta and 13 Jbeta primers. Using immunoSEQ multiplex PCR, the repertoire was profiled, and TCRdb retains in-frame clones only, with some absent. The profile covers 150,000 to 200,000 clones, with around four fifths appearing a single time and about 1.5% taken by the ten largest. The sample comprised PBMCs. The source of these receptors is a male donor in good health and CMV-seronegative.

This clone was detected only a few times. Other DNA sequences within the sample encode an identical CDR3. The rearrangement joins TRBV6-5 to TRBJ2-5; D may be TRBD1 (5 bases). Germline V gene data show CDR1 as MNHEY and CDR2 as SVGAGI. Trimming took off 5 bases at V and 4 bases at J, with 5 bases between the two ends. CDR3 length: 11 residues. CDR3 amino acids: CASSRGETQYF. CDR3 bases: TGTGCCAGCAGTAGGGGAGAGACCCAGTACTTC.

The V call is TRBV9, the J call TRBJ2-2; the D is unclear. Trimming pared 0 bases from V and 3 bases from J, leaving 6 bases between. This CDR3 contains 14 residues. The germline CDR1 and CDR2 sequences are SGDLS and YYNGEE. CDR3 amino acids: CASSVGADTGELFF. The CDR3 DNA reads TGTGCCAGCAGCGTAGGCGCCGACACCGGGGAGCTGTTTTTT.

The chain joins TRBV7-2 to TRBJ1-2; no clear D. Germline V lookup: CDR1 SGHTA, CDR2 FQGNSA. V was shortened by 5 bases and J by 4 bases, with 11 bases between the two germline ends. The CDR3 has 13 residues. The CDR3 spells CASSPTEGYGYTF. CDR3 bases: TGTGCCAGCAGCCCTACCGAGGGCTATGGCTACACCTTC.

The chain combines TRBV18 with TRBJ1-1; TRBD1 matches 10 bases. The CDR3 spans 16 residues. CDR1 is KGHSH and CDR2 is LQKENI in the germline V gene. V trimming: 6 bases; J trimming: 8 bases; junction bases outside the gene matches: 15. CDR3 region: CASSLTGTGVISEAFF. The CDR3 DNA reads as TGTGCCAGCTCTCTCACCGGGACAGGGGTTATATCGGAAGCTTTCTTT. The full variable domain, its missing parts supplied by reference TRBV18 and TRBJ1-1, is NAGVMQNPRHLVRRRGQEARLRCSPMKGHSHVYWYRQLPEEGLKFMVYLQKENIIDESGMPKERFSAEFPKEGPSILRIQQVVRGDSAAYFCASSLTGTGVISEAFFGQGTRLTVV.

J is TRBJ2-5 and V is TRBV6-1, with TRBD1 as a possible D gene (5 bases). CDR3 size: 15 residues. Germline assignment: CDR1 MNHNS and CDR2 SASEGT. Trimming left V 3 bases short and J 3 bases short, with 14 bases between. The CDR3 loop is CASSDGAGVKETQYF. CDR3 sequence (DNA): TGTGCCAGCAGTGATGGGGCAGGAGTAAAAGAGACCCAGTACTTC.

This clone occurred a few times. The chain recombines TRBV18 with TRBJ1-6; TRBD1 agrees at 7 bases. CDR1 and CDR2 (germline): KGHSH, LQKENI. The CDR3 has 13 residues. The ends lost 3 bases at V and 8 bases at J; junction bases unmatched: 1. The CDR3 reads CASSPRGDSPLHF. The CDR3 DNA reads TGTGCCAGCTCACCCAGGGGGGATTCACCCCTCCACTTT.

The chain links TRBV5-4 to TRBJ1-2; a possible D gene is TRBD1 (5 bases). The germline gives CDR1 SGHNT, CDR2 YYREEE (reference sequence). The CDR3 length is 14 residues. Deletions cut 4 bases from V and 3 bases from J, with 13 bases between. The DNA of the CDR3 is TGTGCCAGCAGCACAAATCGGGGGGACTATGGCTACACCTTC. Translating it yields CASSTNRGDYGYTF.

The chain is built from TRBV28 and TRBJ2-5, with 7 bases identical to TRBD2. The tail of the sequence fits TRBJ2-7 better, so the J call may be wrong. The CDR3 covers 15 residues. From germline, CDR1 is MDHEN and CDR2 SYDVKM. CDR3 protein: CASSPGGVASYEQYF. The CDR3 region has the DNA TGTGCCAGCAGCCCTGGGGGGGTTGCCTCCTACGAGCAGTACTTC.

In DNA form, the CDR3 reads TGCGCCAGCAGCTTTTCGGGAACAATCAGAGAGACCCAGTACTTC. Translated: CASSFSGTIRETQYF. This chain connects TRBV5-1 to TRBJ2-5; D perhaps matches TRBD2 (5 bases). Germline assignment: CDR1 SGHRS and CDR2 YFSETQ. The CDR3 has 15 amino acids. The germline V and J ends were trimmed by 2 bases and 4 bases, with 15 bases remaining between them.

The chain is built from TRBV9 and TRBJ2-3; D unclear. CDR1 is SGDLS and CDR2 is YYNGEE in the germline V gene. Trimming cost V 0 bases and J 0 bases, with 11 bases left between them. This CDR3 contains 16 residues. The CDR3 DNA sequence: TGTGCCAGCAGCGTAGGTGGCGGAGACAGCACAGATACGCAGTATTTT. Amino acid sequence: CASSVGGGDSTDTQYF.

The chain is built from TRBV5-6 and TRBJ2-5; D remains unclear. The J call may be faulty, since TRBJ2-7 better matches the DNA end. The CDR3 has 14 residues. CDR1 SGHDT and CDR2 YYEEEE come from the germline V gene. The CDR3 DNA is TGTGCCAGCAGCTTTGGCAGAGGATCCTACGAGCAGTACTTC. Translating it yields CASSFGRGSYEQYF.

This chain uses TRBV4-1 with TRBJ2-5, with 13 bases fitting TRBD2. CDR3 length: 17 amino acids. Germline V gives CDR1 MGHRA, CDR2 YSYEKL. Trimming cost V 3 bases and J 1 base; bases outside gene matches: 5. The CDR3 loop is CASSQRTSGGPQETQYF. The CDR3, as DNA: TGCGCCAGCAGCCAGAGGACTAGCGGGGGCCCCCAAGAGACCCAGTACTTC.

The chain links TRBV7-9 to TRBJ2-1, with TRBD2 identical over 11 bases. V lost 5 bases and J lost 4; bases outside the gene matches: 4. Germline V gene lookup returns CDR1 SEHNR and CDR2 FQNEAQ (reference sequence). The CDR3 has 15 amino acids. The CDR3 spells CASSAGLAAYNEQFF. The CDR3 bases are TGTGCCAGCAGCGCGGGACTAGCGGCATACAATGAGCAGTTCTTC.

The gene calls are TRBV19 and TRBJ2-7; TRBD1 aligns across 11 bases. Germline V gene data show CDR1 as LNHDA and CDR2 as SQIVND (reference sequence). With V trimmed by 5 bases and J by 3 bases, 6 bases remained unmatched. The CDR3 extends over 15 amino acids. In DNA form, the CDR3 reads TGTGCCAGTAGTTACCGGACAGGGGGCAGCTACGAGCAGTACTTC. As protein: CASSYRTGGSYEQYF.

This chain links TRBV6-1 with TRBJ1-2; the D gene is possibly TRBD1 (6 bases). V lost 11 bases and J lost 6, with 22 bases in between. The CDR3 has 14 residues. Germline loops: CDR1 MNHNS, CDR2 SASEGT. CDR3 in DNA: TGTGCCTCTAAGCCGGGGGGCAAGTGGGATGGCTACACCTTC. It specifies CASKPGGKWDGYTF.

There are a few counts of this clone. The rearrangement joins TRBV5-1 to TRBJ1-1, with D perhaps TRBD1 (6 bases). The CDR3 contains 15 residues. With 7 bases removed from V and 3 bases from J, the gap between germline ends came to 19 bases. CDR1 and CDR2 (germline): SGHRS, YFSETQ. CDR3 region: CASRLTGTFDTEAFF. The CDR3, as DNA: TGCGCCAGCCGTTTAACCGGGACATTCGACACTGAAGCTTTCTTT.

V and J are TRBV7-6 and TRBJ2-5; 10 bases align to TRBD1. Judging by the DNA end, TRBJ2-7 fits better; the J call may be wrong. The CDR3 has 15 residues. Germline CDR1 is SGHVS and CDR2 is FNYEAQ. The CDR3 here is CASSLVGTGADEQYF. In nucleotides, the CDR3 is TGTGCCAGCAGCTTAGTGGGGACAGGGGCGGACGAGCAGTACTTC.

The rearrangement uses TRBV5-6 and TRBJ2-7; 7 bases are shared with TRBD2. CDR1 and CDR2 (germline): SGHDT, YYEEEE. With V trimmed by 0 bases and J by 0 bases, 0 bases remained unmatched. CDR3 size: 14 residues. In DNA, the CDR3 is TGTGCCAGCAGCTTGGCGGGAGGCTCCTACGAGCAGTACTTC. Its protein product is CASSLAGGSYEQYF.